One sample yielded the 2 T cell receptor beta chains listed below, sequenced in a study of blood T cells in healthy people across ages. Next came a second PCR, run for roughly 6 to 11 cycles, which used a sample-barcoded 5' primer along with a J-beta primer mix. One entry per CDR3 protein, called by TCRdb with MiXCR from the 5' RACE reads. The sample records 750,000 to 950,000 distinct CDR3 sequences, around 24% being singletons. The sample was also reused in another study, on T cells of mothers and their children.

The specimen sequenced was blood. The receptor source for this set is a boy under 18 in good health.

This clonotype was seen only a few times. V and J are TRBV13 and TRBJ1-2; possible D gene TRBD1, 5 bases. Trimming took 5 bases from V and 0 from J, leaving 13 bases between them. Germline CDR1 and CDR2: PRHDT and FYEKMQ (reference sequence). There are 15 residues in the CDR3. Here the CDR3 reads CASSVGPVANYGYTF. The CDR3 DNA is TGTGCCAGCAGCGTGGGACCCGTAGCTAACTATGGCTACACCTTC.

This clonotype was counted a few times. The chain joins TRBV6-5 to TRBJ2-1, with TRBD1 matching over 8 bases. V gave up 6 bases and J gave up 2 bases; unmatched junction bases: 9. Per the germline V gene, CDR1 is MNHEY and CDR2 is SVGAGI. This CDR3 has 16 residues. The CDR3 nucleotides read TGTGCCAGCAGGCCCATCCAGGGACAGGCCTACAATGAGCAGTTCTTC. This encodes CASRPIQGQAYNEQFF.